This section outlines one T cell receptor (beta chain) sequence together with its context. What it binds is unknown. These data come from a study of T cell responses to AZD1222 COVID-19 vaccine. Study-level results: At 160-218 and 743-854, vaccine-associated CD4 TCRs were dominant, and they spanned spike. Rises in breadth and depth of Spike-specific TCRs came after two AZD1222 doses. Among AZD1222 vaccinees, only 5 to 7 were seropositive at baseline.

TCRdb's copy holds only in-frame clones and misses some; the assay was immunoSEQ multiplex PCR. The table has roughly 200,000 clones, approximately 93% seen once. There are 17 residues in the CDR3. Germline V gene sequence: CDR1 GTSNPN, CDR2 SVGIG (reference sequence). V lost 0 bases and J lost 0, with 17 bases in between. This sequence joins TRBV30 and TRBJ1-1; unclear D gene. The clonotype originates from an adult who received the AZD1222 COVID-19 vaccine. This specimen consisted of peripheral blood, obtained 28 days after the second AZD1222 dose. The CDR3 DNA follows: TGTGCCTGGAGTGTACTGGCGGGCCTCTCCATGAACACTGAAGCTTTCTTT. This translates into CAWSVLAGLSMNTEAFF.